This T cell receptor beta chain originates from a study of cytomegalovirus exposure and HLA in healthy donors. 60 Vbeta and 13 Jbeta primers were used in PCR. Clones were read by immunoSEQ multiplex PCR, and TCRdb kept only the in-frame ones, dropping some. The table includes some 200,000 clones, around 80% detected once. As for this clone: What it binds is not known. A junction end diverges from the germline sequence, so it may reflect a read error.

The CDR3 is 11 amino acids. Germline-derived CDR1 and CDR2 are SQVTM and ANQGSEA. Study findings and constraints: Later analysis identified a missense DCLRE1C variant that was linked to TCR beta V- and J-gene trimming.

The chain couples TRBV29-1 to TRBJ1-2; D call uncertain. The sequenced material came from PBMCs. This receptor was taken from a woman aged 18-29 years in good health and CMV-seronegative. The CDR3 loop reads CSVDQAYGYAF. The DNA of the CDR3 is TGCAGCGTTGACCAGGCCTATGGCTACGCCTTC.